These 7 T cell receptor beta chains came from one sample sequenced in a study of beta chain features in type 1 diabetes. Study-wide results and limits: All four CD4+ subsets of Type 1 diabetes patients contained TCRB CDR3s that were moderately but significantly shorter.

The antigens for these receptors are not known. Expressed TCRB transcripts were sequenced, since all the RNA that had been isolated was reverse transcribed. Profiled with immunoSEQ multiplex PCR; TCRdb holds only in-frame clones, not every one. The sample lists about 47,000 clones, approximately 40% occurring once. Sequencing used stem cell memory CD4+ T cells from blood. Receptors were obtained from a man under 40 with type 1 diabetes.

CDR3 region: CASSLQPGEVGELFF. CDR3 bases: TGCGCCAGCAGCCTACAACCGGGAGAGGTCGGGGAGCTGTTTTTT. This chain connects TRBV4-1 to TRBJ2-2; tentatively, D is TRBD2 (6 bases). Germline loops: CDR1 MGHRA, CDR2 YSYEKL. The CDR3 has 15 amino acids. V lost 4 bases and J lost 7, with 16 bases in between.

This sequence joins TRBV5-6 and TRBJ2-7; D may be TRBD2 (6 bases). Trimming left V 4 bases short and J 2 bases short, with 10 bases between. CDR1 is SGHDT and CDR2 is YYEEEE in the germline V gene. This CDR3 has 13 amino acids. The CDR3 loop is CASSRDFAYEQYF. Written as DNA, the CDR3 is TGTGCCAGCAGCCGGGACTTCGCCTACGAGCAGTACTTC.

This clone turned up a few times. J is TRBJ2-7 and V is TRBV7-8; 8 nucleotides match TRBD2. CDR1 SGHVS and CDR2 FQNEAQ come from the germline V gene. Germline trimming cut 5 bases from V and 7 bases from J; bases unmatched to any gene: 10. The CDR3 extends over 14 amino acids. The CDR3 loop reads CASSPRRGAGEQYF. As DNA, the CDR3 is TGTGCCAGCAGCCCGAGGCGGGGGGCCGGAGAGCAGTACTTC.

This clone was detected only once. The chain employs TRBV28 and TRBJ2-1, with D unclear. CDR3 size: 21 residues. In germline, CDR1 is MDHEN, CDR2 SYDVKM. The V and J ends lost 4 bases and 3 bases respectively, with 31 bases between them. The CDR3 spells CASSSTPGFSGLLGNYNEQFF. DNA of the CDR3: TGTGCCAGCAGTTCGACCCCGGGTTTTTCGGGTCTCCTCGGTAACTACAATGAGCAGTTCTTC.

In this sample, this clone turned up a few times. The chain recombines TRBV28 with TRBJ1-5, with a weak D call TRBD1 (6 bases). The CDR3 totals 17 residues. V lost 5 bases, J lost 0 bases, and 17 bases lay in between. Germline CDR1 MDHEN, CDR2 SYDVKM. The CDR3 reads CASSITGTLYSNQPQHF. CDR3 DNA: TGTGCCAGCAGTATTACCGGGACACTTTATAGCAATCAGCCCCAGCATTTT.

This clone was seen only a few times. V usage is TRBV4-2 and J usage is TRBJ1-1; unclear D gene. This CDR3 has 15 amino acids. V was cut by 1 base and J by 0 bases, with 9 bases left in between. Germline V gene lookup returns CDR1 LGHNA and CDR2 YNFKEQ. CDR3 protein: CASSQVGPMNTEAFF. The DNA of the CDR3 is TGTGCCAGCAGCCAAGTTGGGCCGATGAACACTGAAGCTTTCTTT.

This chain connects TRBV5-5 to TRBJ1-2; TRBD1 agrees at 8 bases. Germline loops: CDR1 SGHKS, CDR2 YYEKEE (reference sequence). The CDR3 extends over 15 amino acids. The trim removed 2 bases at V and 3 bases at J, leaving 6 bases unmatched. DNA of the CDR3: TGTGCCAGCAGCTTACGGGACAGGCCGGACTATGGCTACACCTTC. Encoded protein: CASSLRDRPDYGYTF.